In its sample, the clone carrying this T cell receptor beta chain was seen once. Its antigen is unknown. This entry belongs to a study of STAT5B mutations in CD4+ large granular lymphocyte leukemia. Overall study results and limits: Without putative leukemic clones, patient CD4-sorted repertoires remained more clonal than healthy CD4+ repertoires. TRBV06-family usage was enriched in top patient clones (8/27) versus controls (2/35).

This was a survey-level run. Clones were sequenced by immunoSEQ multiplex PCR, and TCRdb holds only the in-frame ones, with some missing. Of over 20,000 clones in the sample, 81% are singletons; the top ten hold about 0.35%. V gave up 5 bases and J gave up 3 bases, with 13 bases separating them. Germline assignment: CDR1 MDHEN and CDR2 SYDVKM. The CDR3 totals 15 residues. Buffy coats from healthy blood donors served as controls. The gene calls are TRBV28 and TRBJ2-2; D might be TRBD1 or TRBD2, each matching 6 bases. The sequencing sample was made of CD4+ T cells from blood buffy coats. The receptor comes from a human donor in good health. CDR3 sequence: CASSERGAYTGELFF. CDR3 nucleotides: TGTGCCAGCAGTGAGAGGGGGGCCTACACCGGGGAGCTGTTTTTT.